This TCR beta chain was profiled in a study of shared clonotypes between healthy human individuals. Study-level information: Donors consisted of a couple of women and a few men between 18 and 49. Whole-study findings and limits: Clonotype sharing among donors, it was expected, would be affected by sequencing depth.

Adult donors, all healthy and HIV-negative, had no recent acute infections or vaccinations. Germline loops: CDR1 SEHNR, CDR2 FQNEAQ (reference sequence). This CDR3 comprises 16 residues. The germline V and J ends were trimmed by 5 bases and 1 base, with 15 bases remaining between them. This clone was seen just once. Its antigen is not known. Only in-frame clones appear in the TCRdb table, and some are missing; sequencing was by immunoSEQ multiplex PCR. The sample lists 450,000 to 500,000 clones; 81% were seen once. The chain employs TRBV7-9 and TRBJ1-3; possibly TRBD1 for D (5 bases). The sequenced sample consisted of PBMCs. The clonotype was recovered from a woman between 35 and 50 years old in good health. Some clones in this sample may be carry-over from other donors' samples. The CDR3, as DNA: TGTGCCAGCAGCCCCGGGCCAGGGACGTCTGGAAACACCATATATTTT. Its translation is CASSPGPGTSGNTIYF.